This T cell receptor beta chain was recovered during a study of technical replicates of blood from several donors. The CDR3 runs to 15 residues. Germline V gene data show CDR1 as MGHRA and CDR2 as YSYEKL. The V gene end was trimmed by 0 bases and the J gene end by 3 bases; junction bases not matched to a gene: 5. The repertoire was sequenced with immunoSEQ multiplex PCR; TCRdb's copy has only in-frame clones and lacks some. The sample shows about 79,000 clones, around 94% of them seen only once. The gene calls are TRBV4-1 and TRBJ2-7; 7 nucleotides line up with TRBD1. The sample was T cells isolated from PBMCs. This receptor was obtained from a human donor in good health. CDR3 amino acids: CASSQETGPSYEQYF. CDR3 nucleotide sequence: TGCGCCAGCAGCCAAGAGACAGGGCCCAGCTACGAGCAGTACTTC.